The present T cell receptor (beta chain) was sequenced within a study of cytomegalovirus exposure and HLA in healthy donors (dated by TCRdb to 2016 to 2017). For the wider study: In an earlier analysis of roughly 500 of the donors, approximately 260 Gb of sequence data and 95 million to 130 million unique TCR beta sequences from about 180 million T cells were reported. Every repertoire in the discovery cohort had been generated on one and the same sequencing platform. The study combined high-throughput TCR immunosequencing, statistical association of individual TCRs with disease status, and machine learning to predict cytomegalovirus infection status. Donor age, sex, ethnicity and CMV serostatus were compiled alongside the repertoire data. The study used immunosequencing to profile the T cell repertoires of under 700 subjects and linked those repertoires to cytomegalovirus serostatus. Around 320 gigabases of sequencing data and 78 million or so unique TCR sequences were included in an early release covering 550 to 650 HLA-typed donors. Genome-wide SNP genotypes for about three fifths of the roughly 670 donors were used in a later genetic analysis, which treated that subset as a discovery cohort. A handful of DR-DQ haplotypes were handled as single units for association and clustering because linkage in the cohort was strong. In an earlier analysis of more than 550 of the donors, high-throughput TCR beta sequencing was used to judge whether each TCR beta V gene segment behaved as functional or pseudogenic. The number of typed donors differed by locus: roughly 629-640 for A, B, C, DRB1 and DQB1; 522 for DQA1; some 590 for DPA1; and about 450 for DPB1. HLA typing included class I and class II loci at four-digit resolution. The genetic ancestry cluster associated with self-reported Caucasian donors included 80% to 90% of the roughly 360 genotyped donors. A later analysis re-examined previously published TCR beta repertoires from more than 650 donors and added high-resolution HLA genotyping to investigate patterns of TCR occurrence. The study was designed to test whether signatures of past pathogen exposure could be identified by cataloging public T cell receptors. Among around 400 genotyped donors of the cohort, an average of around 240,000 unique TCR beta nucleotide sequences were sequenced per donor, around 20% of them non-productive. In addition to the first cohort of hundreds of subjects, a separate validation cohort of 120 different subjects was used. Rather than drawing on any new phenotypic data, the later analysis identified candidate immune exposures from TCR beta sequences and the way those sequences occurred across donors.

Note on this clone: The specificity of this receptor is unknown. No much larger clone is present one base from it, and per-base qualities are unavailable.

The library was obtained by the immunoSEQ multiplex PCR assay. For the multiplex PCR, a mixture combining 60 forward primers for TCR Vbeta segments and 13 reverse primers for TCR Jbeta segments was used. The CDR3 region of rearranged TCR beta genes was amplified from genomic DNA with a multiplex PCR assay. The Illumina HiSeq System was used to sequence the amplified TCR beta libraries as 87-base-pair reads. As for how the authors treated the data: A later analysis tallied 80 million to 95 million unique TCR beta chains across the 640 or so repertoires, and 10 million to 11 million of those chains were shared by two or more donors. Raw reads were error-corrected and collapsed into unique sequences by a nearest-neighbor algorithm in which closely related sequences were merged to remove PCR and sequencing errors. V, D and J gene segments were assigned by aligning CDR3 sequences to IMGT reference sequences. For a sequence to be retained, a match of at least six nucleotides was required to both a V gene segment and a J gene segment. Rearrangements were classified as productive when the CDR3 lacked stop codons and remained in frame with V and J, and all other rearrangements were classified as non-productive. CDR3 was defined by IMGT convention, running from the second conserved V-encoded cysteine to the conserved J-encoded phenylalanine. In an earlier analysis of some 550 of the donors, sequences lacking an unambiguous match to a single V gene segment were excluded. In an earlier analysis of almost 600 of the donors, a V segment was called functional when productive rearrangements were above 56.7%, and segregating when the standard deviation between donors exceeded 5%. A statistical classification framework was developed to diagnose cytomegalovirus status using the catalog of TCR beta chain sequences. A later analysis assigned V and J genes by comparing TCR nucleotide sequences with IMGT/GENE-DB human TR gene sequences. The TCRdist pipeline was used in a later analysis to assign CDR3 sequences and most-parsimonious VDJ recombination scenarios. In a later analysis, every TCR beta chain was defined by the combination of its CDR3 amino acid sequence and its V-gene family, and reads without a unique V-gene family were dropped. As a way to deal with suspected cross-contamination and a sequencing artifact, a later analysis dropped under 600 nucleotide sequences that were highly shared and had low generation probability. For each public chain, a later analysis derived a clonal expansion index from normalized ranks of inferred template counts within each repertoire. In a later analysis, generation probabilities were computed with a VDJ recombination model fitted to out-of-frame rearrangements, and the resulting probabilities were checked against IGoR. Hypergeometric tests were used in a later analysis to score TCR-TCR, TCR-HLA and TCR-CMV co-occurrence, with a repertoire-size bias correction applied to the TCR pairs. A later analysis estimated false discovery rates by permuting HLA or CMV assignments 20 times. A later analysis grouped co-occurring TCRs with DBSCAN, adding TCRdist sequence similarity when clustering within HLA-allele-positive subsets. Repertoires with fewer than 30,000 or more than 120,000 public chains were left out of co-occurrence clustering, as were a handful of repertoires with anomalous nucleotide sharing. Held by TCRdb, this immuneACCESS table contains in-frame sequences only and omits some clones. Under half of the omission traces to an unresolved V gene where checked; the cause of the rest is unknown. V, J and clone size were drawn from that table, and D and trimming were deduced from the DNA. The sample table contains about 110,000 clones; only one count was recorded for 67% of them. Of the sample, about 8.5% falls within the top ten clones.

The CDR3 goes from the cysteine to the phenylalanine over 14 residues. The retained sequence is limited to the CDR3, 42 bases, with the frame set at the first base. Trimming takes 9 bases off V and 3 bases off J; junction bases not matched to a gene: 7. CDR1 and CDR2, looked up from the germline V gene (reference sequence), are MNHEY and SMNVEV. Study-wide conclusions, independent of this receptor: A group of highly shared sequence variants was considered likely to be a technical artifact of the sequencing pipeline. In the study, some 160 TCR beta chains were listed as associated with cytomegalovirus. When HLA alleles, especially DR and DQ, strongly co-occurred, attributing TCR associations to individual alleles was difficult. Only TCR beta chains were sequenced in this cohort, and the absence of alpha or paired-chain data limited detectable features. At a false discovery rate of 0.05, a later analysis linked some 17,000 TCR beta sequences to specific HLA alleles. A further reported finding was that TCR beta sequences accurately predicted the HLA-A and HLA-B alleles for most subjects in the first cohort. Some IMGT-functional V segments, including TRBV6-2 and TRBV6-3, could not be distinguished by the 87-base-pair reads and were therefore excluded. A later genetic analysis reported fewer N-insertions in productive TCRs among donors in an Asian-associated ancestry cluster than the roughly 690-donor mean. In an earlier analysis of some 550 of the donors, most TCR beta V segments were observed in productive rearrangements about 90% or about 30% of the time, broadly matching IMGT annotations. Linkage disequilibrium might explain the correlated functional status among segregating V segments, but an unknown experimental factor could not be ruled out. A later analysis found that most CMV-associated TCR beta chains appeared HLA-restricted, with HLA associations seemingly driven largely by CMV exposure. A later analysis reported that several top co-occurrence clusters appeared linked to parvovirus B19, influenza, CMV and Epstein-Barr virus. A later analysis found that HLA-associated TCR beta chains were more clonally expanded and had lower generation probabilities than equally common non-associated chains. The presence/absence analyses assumed that sequencing depth was roughly uniform across donors, and that assumption may not be true. A few of the identified cytomegalovirus-associated TCR beta chains were confirmed in vitro to be specific for cytomegalovirus antigens. The earlier analysis of about 600 of the donors excluded approximately 17 rarely observed V segments, including chromosome 9 orphons, because counts were too low. A later analysis found that TCR association rates varied across HLA loci, with DRB1 alleles showing the most associated TCRs and HLA-C alleles the fewest. Across donors, most TCR sequences were observed very rarely, whereas some public TCRs were present in many individuals. Because HLA typing was unavailable for some donors at each locus, only the typed subset was used in association tests. An association between a missense DCLRE1C variant and V-gene and J-gene trimming of TCR beta chains was found in a later genetic analysis and replicated in an independent cohort. The classifier was reported to diagnose cytomegalovirus status with high specificity and sensitivity in both the original cohort and the validation cohort. The authors suggested that the approach could potentially be extended to other disease states and immunological phenotypes. CMV serostatus was the only immune exposure information available for the cohort.

The cohort consisted of 666 healthy bone marrow donors. All cohort members were sampled while nominally healthy, although unrecorded immune exposures were likely present. The donor tested CMV seropositive, placing the donor among the 250 to 350 seropositive members of the cohort. A peripheral blood sample was provided by each donor, and peripheral blood mononuclear cells were used for TCR beta sequencing. Genomic DNA was extracted from the blood cell samples with the Qiagen DNeasy Blood Extraction Kit. Recombination linked TRBV27 to TRBJ2-2; TRBD2 agrees with 7 junctional bases. The sample was PBMCs. The source is a man younger than 35 in good health and CMV-seropositive. CDR3 region: CASRRGEDTGELFF. The DNA is as follows: TGTGCCAGTAGACGGGGGGAGGACACCGGGGAGCTGTTTTTT.